The entry below describes one T cell receptor (beta chain). Its matching antigen is unknown. A read error is possible here, since a much larger clone lies one base away. Genomic DNA constituted the template upon which TCR beta VDJ and CDR3 profiling was performed. Each CDR3 protein is one row after TCRdb ran MiXCR on the reads. This table holds about 190,000 distinct CDR3 sequences, around 47% found once. These data come from a study of CD8+CD57+ T cells in acquired aplastic anemia. Overall study context: Yields of DNA that came from sorted CD4+ and CD8+ cells averaged roughly 3 ug.

The patients chosen for sequencing had shown expansion of CD8+CD57+ cells (detected by flow cytometry). Whole-study findings and limits: Both patients and controls carried the same twenty-nine CD8+ CDR3 sequences. Statistical testing detected no significant gap in CD8+ Simpson's diversity between patients and controls.

Input material: sorted CD4+, CD8+, or CD8+CD57+ T cells (not recorded which) from PBMCs. The origin of this receptor is a human donor with aplastic anemia.

This CDR3 reads CASSFNPYNEQFF. The CDR3 DNA is TGTGCCAGCAGCTTCAACCCCTACAATGAGCAGTTCTTC. The genes are TRBV5-6 and TRBJ2-1, with D unclear. V shed 2 bases and J shed 2 bases, with 5 bases lying between them. Germline CDR1 and CDR2: SGHDT and YYEEEE. The CDR3 extends over 13 amino acids.